This T cell receptor beta chain was identified during a study of shared clonotypes between healthy human individuals. Each donor was a Caucasian adult residing in Nashville, Tennessee. Template amounts of 250 to 350 ng DNA, around 33,000 T cell genomes, were employed in unsorted PBMC replicate PCRs. Only in-frame clones appear in the TCRdb table, and some are missing; sequencing was by immunoSEQ multiplex PCR. The sample lists about 480,000 clones; about 80% were seen once. Study-level findings and limits: Only blood underwent sampling, and tissue repertoires likely differ.

Note on this clone: Antigen unknown.

Germline CDR1 is KGHSH and CDR2 is LQKENI. There are 16 residues in the CDR3. With 2 bases removed from V and 0 bases from J, the gap between germline ends came to 11 bases. The sequenced sample consisted of PBMCs. The V and J genes are TRBV18 and TRBJ2-4; no clear D gene. This sequence was found in a woman aged 40-49 years in good health. Some clones in this sample may be carry-over from other donors' samples. The CDR3 sequence: CASSPETQLAKNIQYF. The CDR3 nucleotides read TGTGCCAGCTCACCAGAGACACAGCTAGCCAAAAACATTCAGTACTTC. Full variable domain (remainder filled in from reference TRBV18 and TRBJ2-4): NAGVMQNPRHLVRRRGQEARLRCSPMKGHSHVYWYRQLPEEGLKFMVYLQKENIIDESGMPKERFSAEFPKEGPSILRIQQVVRGDSAAYFCASSPETQLAKNIQYFGAGTRLSVL.